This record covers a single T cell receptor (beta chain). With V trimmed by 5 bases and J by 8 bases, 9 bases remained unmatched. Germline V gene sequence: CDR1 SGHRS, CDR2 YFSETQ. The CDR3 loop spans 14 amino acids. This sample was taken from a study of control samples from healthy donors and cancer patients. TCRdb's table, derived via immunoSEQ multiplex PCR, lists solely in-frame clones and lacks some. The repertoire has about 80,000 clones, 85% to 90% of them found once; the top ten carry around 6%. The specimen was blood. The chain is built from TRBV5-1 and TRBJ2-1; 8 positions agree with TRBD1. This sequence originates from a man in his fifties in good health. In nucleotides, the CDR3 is TGCGCCAGCAGGGTGGGGCAGGGGGCTTATGAGCAGTTCTTC. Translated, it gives CASRVGQGAYEQFF.